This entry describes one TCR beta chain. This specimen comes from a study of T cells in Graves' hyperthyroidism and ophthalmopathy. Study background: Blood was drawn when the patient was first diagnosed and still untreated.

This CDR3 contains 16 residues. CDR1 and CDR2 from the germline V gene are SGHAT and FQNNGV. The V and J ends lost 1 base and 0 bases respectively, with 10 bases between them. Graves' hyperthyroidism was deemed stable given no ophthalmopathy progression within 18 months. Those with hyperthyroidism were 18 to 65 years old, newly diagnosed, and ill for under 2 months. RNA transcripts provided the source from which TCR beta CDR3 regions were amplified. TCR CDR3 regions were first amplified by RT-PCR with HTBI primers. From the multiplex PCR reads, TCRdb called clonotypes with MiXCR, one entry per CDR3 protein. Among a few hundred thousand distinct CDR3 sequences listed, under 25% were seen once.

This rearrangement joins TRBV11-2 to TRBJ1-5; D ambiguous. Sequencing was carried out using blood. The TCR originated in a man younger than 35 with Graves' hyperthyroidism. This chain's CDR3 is CASSLGGLYSNQPQHF. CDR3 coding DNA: TGTGCCAGCAGCTTAGGTGGGCTTTATAGCAATCAGCCCCAGCATTTT. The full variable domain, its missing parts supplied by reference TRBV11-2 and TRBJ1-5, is EAGVAQSPRYKIIEKRQSVAFWCNPISGHATLYWYQQILGQGPKLLIQFQNNGVVDDSQLPKDRFSAERLKGVDSTLKIQPAKLEDSAVYLCASSLGGLYSNQPQHFGDGTRLSIL.